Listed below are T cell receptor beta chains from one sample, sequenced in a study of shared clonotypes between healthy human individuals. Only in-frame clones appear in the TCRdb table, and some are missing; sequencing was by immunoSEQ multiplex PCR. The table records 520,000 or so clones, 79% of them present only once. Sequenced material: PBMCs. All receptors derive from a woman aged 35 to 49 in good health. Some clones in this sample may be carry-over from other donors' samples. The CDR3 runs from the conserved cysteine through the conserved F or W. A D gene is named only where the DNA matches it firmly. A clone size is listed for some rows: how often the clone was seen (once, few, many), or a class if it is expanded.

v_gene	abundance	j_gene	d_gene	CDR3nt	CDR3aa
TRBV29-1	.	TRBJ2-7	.	TGCAGCGTTGTGGGTCGTTCCATCGGCCGCGCCTCGGCTAGGACGGACGAGCAGTACTTC	CSVVGRSIGRASARTDEQYF
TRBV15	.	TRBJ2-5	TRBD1	TGTGCCACCAGCAGATGGACAGGGGTTATGGCAGAGACCCAGTACTTC	CATSRWTGVMAETQYF
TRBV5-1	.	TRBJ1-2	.	TGCGCCAGCAGCACCACGGCGGGGGAAGGTGGCTACACCTTC	CASSTTAGEGGYTF
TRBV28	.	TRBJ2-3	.	TGTGCCAGCAGTTCCGACAGGATTGGAGTTACGCAGTATTTT	CASSSDRIGVTQYF
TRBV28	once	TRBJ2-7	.	TGTGCCAGCAGTTTCCCCACACTCGCCGCCTACGAGCAGTACTTC	CASSFPTLAAYEQYF
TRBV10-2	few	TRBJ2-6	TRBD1	TGCGCCAGCAGTGAGTGGGACAGAGGGGCCAACGTCCTGACTTTC	CASSEWDRGANVLTF
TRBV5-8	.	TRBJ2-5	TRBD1	TGTGCCAGCAGCCGGACAGGGGGCAGGGAGACCCAGTACTTC	CASSRTGGRETQYF
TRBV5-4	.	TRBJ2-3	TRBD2	TGTGCCAGCAGGTCTGGACTAGCGGGAGGAGCAGATACGCAGTATTTT	CASRSGLAGGADTQYF
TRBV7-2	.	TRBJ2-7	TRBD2	TGTGCCAGCAGCTTAGCGGTAGCGGGAGTACACGAGCAGTACTTC	CASSLAVAGVHEQYF
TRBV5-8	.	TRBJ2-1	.	TGTGCCAGCAGCTTGCTCAATTACAATGAGCAGTTCTTC	CASSLLNYNEQFF
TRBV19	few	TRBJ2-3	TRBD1	TGTGCCAGTAGTACCAGACAGGGGGCGGACACAGATACGCAGTATTTT	CASSTRQGADTDTQYF
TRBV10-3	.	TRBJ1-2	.	TGTGCCATCAGTGAGTCAAGGGAGTCGAACTATGGCTACACCTTC	CAISESRESNYGYTF
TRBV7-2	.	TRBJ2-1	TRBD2	TGTGCCAGCAGCGGCTCCAGAGCGGGGTACAATGAGCAGTTCTTC	CASSGSRAGYNEQFF
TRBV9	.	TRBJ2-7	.	TGTGCCAGCAGCGTAGGACACGGTGGTTACGAGCAGTACTTC	CASSVGHGGYEQYF
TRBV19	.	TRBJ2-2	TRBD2	TGTGCCAGTAGTAAACTAGCGACCCCGGGCACCGGGGAGCTGTTTTTT	CASSKLATPGTGELFF
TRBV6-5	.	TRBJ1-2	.	TGTGCCAGCAGTTACCTACAGGCCTCCAGCGGCTACACCTTC	CASSYLQASSGYTF
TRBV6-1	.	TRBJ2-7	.	TGTGCCAGCAGCTTACAACCGGGGTCGAGCGAGCAGTACTTC	CASSLQPGSSEQYF
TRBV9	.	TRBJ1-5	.	TGTGCCAGCAGCCTTGGAGGACCGAATAGCAATCAGCCCCAGCATTTT	CASSLGGPNSNQPQHF
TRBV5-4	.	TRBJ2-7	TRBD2	TGTGCCAGCAGCTTTGCAACTAGCGGAACCTACGAGCAGTACTTC	CASSFATSGTYEQYF
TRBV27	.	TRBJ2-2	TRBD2	TGTGCCAGCAGTAAGTTTAGCGGGGCCGACACCGGGGAGCTGTTTTTT	CASSKFSGADTGELFF
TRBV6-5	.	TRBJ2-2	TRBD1	TGTGCCAGCAGTTACTCAGGGGGCAACACCGGGGAGCTGTTTTTT	CASSYSGGNTGELFF
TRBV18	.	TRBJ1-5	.	TGTGCCAGCTCACTCTCTTCTGGGGACCAGCCCCAGCATTTT	CASSLSSGDQPQHF
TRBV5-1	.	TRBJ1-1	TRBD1	TGCGCCAGCAGCCCGGGGACAGATTTGGGTGCTTTCTTT	CASSPGTDLGAFF
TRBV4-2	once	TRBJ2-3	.	TGTGCCAGCAGCCAAGATAGGGGCTGGAGTACGCAGTATTTT	CASSQDRGWSTQYF
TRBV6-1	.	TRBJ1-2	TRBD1	TGTGCCAGCAGGCAGGACACAGGGGGCTATGGCTACACCTTC	CASRQDTGGYGYTF
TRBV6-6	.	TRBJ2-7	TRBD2	TGTGCCAGCACCGGGACTAGCCGGTACGAGCAGTACTTC	CASTGTSRYEQYF
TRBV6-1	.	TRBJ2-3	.	TGTGCCAGCATCGCCCTGAGAGATACGCAGTATTTT	CASIALRDTQYF
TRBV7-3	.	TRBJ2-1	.	TGTGCCAGCAGCTTTGCGGCATACAATGAGCAGTTCTTC	CASSFAAYNEQFF
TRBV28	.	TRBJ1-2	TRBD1	TGTGCCAGCAGTTTCCAGGGGGCGGCGTGGGGCTACACCTTC	CASSFQGAAWGYTF
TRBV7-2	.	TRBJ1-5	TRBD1	TGTGCCAGCAGCTTAATAGGAGGACAGGGCGGTCAGCCCCAGCATTTT	CASSLIGGQGGQPQHF
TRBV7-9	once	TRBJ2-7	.	TGTGCCAGCAGCTTGAGGGACATTGAGCAGTACTTC	CASSLRDIEQYF
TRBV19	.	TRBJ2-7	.	TGTGCCAGTAGTATAGTAGCAGGGCCCCTCTACGAGCAGTACTTC	CASSIVAGPLYEQYF
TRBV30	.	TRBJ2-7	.	TGTGCCTGGAGGCGGAGCTCCTACGAGCAGTACTTC	CAWRRSSYEQYF
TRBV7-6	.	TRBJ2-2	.	TGTGCCAGCAGCTTCAATGCCAGGGCTAACACCGGGGAGCTGTTTTTT	CASSFNARANTGELFF
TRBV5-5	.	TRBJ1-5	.	TGTGCCAGCAGCTTGTATGGGGGCGCCGGGGATCAGCCCCAGCATTTT	CASSLYGGAGDQPQHF
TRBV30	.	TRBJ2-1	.	TGTGCCTGGACGGCCGGAAATGAGCAGTTCTTC	CAWTAGNEQFF
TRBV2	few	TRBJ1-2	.	TGTGCCAGCAGTGAACTCAGGAACTATGGCTACACCTTC	CASSELRNYGYTF
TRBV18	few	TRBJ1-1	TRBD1	TGTGCCAGCTCACCAAACCGGGACAGGGGTTTGGCTTTCTTT	CASSPNRDRGLAFF
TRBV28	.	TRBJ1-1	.	TGTGCCAGCAGTACCACTGAAGCTTTCTTT	CASSTTEAFF
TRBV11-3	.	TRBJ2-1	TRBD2	TGTGCCAGCAGCTCACGGGGGGATGAGCAGTTCTTC	CASSSRGDEQFF
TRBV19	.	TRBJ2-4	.	TGTGCCAGTAGTGACGGGGCCAAAAACATTCAGTACTTC	CASSDGAKNIQYF
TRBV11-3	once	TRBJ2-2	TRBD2	TGTGCCAGCAGCTTATCTAGCGGGAACACCGGGGAGCTGTTTTTT	CASSLSSGNTGELFF
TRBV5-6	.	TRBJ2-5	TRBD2	TGTGCCAGCAGCTTGATTGGTGCGGGAGGCCGTGAGCAGTACTTC	CASSLIGAGGREQYF
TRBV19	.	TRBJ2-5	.	TGTGCCAGTAGTTCACACGAAACCCAGTACTTC	CASSSHETQYF
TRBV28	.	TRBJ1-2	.	TGTGCCAGCAGTTTATGGCGAAGGTCGGGTGATTATGGCTACACCTTC	CASSLWRRSGDYGYTF
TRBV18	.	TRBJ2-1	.	TGTGCCAGCTCACCACCGAGCAGCAATGAGCAGTTCTTC	CASSPPSSNEQFF
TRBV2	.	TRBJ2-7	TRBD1	TGTGCCAGCTTCCGGGACAGGGGCTACGAGCAGTACTTC	CASFRDRGYEQYF
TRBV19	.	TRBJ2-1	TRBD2	TGTGCCAGTAGTATTGCTAGCGGGGGGAACAATGAGCAGTTCTTC	CASSIASGGNNEQFF
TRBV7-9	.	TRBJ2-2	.	TGTGCCAGCAGCTCACAGGGCACCGGGGAGCTGTTTTTT	CASSSQGTGELFF
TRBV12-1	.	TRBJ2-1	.	TGTGCCAGCAGCCGGGGGACTAGCGGGAGGGGTGAGCAGTTCTTC	CASSRGTSGRGEQFF
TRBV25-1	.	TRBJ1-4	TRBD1	TGTGCCAGCAGTAGACAGGGGGCGAGTGAAAAACTGTTTTTT	CASSRQGASEKLFF
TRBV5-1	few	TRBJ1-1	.	TGCGCCAGCAGCTTGGCCCAGAACACTGAAGCTTTCTTT	CASSLAQNTEAFF
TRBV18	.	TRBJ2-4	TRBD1	TGTGCCAGCTCACCACCAGCAGGGGGCGTTGGAAACATTCAGTACTTC	CASSPPAGGVGNIQYF
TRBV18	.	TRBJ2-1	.	TGTGCCAGCTCAAATTCCTACAATGAGCAGTTCTTC	CASSNSYNEQFF
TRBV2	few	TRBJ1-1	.	TGTGCCAGCGCGTACGCTGAAGCTTTCTTT	CASAYAEAFF
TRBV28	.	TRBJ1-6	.	TGTGCCAGCAGTTTAGTAGCCGCGGAGCAGGTCTCGGGTATGAATTCACCCCTCCACTTT	CASSLVAAEQVSGMNSPLHF
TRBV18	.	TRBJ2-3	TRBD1	TGTGCCAGCTCACTTTACAGGGGTAGCACAGATACGCAGTATTTT	CASSLYRGSTDTQYF
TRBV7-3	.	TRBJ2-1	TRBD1	TGTGCCAGCAGCCGGGACAGGGACAATGAGCAGTTCTTC	CASSRDRDNEQFF
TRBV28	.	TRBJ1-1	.	TGTGCCAGCAGTTCCACGACAGGAAGAGTTATAGCTTTCTTT	CASSSTTGRVIAFF